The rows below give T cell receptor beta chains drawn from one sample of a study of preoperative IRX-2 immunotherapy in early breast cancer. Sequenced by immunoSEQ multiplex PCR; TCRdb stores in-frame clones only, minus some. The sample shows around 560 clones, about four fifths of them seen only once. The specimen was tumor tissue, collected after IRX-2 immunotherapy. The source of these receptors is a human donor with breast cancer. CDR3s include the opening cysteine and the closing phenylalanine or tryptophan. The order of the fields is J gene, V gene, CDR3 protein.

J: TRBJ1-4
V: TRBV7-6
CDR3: CASSSQGATNEKLFF

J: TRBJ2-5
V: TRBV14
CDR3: CASSLAPQETQYF

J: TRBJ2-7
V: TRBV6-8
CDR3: CASSYLNRITASYEQYF

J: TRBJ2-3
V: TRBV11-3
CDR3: CASSLAKEWGTDTQYF

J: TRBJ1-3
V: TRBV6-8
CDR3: CATGRQGSGNTIYF

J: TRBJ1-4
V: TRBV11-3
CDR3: CASSPTGSNEKLFF

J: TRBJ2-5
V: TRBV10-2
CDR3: CASGLTGGAETQYF

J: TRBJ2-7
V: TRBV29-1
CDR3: CSVVAGTSEEQYF

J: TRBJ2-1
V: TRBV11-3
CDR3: CASSRTSGGSYNEQFF

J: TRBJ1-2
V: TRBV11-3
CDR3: CASSLGISGVWGYTF

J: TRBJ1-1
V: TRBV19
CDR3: CASSARGLNTEAFF

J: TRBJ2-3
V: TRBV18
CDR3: CASSGTGKGTDTQYF

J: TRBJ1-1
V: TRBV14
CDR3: CASSQVAGGGTEAFF

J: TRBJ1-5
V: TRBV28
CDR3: CASSYSSNQPQHF

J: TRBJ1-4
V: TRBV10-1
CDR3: CASSVSDEKLFF

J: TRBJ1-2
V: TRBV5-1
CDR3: CASSLGDVEYGYTF

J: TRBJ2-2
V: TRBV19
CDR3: CASTITGNTGELFF

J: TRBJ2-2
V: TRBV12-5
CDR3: CASTKDRAYTGELFF

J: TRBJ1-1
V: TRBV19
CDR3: CASSMGKGTEAFF

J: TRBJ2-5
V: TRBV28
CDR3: CASSPRTGWETQYF

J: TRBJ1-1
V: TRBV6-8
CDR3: CASSHPGGGVAFF

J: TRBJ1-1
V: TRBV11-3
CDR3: CASSSMNMNTEAFF

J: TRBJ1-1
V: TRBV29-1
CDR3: CSVVDSRYAEAFF

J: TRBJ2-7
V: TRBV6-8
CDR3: CASSTSGGTYEQYF

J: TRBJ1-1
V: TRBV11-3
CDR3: CASSLEGTGFEAFF

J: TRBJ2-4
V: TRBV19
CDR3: CASRPHTGQLAKNIQYF

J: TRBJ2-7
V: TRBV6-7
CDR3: CASFIRGQLSHEQYF

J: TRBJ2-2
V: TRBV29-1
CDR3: CSVEGTGYTGELFF

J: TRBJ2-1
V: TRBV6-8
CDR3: CARKVTREGRGEQFF

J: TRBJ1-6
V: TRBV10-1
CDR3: CASTDRGVGSPLHF

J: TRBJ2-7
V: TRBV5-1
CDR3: CASSSSGTGGSEQYF

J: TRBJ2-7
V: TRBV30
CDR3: CAGRGTSSSYEQYF

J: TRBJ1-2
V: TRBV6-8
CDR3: CASTVTGRVGGYTF

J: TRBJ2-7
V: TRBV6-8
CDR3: CASRHENENEQYF

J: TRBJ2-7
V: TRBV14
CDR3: CASSLPGQGSYEQYF

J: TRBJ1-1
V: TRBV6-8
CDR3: CATSDRTGTEAFF

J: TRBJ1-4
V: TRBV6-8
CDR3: CASSYQDSTNEKLFF

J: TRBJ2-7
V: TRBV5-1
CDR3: CASSLADASYEQYF

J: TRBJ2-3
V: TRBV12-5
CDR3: CASGPGTARTDTQYF

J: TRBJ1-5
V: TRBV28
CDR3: CASSPLRGSNQPQHF

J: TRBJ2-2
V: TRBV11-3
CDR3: CASSLGQRGYPGELFF

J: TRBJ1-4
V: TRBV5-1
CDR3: CASSLGQGNEKLFF

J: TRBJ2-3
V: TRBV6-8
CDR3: CASSQEGGFGTDTQYF

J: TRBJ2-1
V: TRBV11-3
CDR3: CASSIQGMSSYNEQFF

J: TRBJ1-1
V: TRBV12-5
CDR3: CATQGAAFEAFF

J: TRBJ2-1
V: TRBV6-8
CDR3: CASSPGTSPRDEQFF

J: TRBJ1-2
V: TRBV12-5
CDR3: CASTPGGYYGYTF

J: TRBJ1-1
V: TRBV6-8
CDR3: CASSYGTGASLNTEAFF

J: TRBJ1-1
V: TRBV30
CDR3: CAWSSLSPNTEAFF

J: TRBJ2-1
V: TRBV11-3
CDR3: CASSGDFGSYNEQFF